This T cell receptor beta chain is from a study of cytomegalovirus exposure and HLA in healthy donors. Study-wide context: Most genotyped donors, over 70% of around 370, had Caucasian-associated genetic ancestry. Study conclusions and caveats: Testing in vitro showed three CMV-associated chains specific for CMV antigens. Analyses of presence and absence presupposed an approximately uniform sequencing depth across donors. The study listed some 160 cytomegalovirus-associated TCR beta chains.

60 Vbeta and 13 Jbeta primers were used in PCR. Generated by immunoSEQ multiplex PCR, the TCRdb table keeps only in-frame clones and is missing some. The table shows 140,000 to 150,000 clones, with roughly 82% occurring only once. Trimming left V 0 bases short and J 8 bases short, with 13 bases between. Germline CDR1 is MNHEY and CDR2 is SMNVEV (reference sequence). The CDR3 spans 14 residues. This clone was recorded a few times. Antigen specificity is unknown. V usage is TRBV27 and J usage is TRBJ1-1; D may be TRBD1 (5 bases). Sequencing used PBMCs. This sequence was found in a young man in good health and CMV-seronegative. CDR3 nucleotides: TGTGCCAGCAGTTTATCCGGGGGTCCCCTCGAAGCTTTCTTT. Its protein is CASSLSGGPLEAFF.